Shown below are 7 T cell receptor beta chains from a single sample sequenced in a study of T cells in tuberculosis. The method was immunoSEQ multiplex PCR; TCRdb's version includes in-frame clones alone and lacks a portion of them. The sample yields about 37,000 clones, around 93% seen once. The sequenced sample was PBMCs. The receptor set was obtained from a donor aged 10-29 years with latent tuberculosis or without tuberculosis infection. Some clones in this sample may be carry-over from other donors' samples.

The rearrangement uses TRBV11-2 and TRBJ2-5, with D possibly matching TRBD1 (7 bases). Trimming cost V 4 bases and J 5 bases, with 8 bases left between them. The CDR3 has 12 residues. The germline V gene has CDR1 SGHAT and CDR2 FQNNGV. CDR3: CASSSGGETQYF. In DNA form, the CDR3 reads TGTGCCAGCAGCTCAGGGGGGGAGACCCAGTACTTC.

This rearrangement joins TRBV4-3 to TRBJ2-2; TRBD2 is a possible D gene (5 bases). The V gene's germline CDR1 is LGHNA and CDR2 YSLEER. The CDR3 is made up of 15 amino acids. Trimming stripped 4 bases from V and 5 bases from J, with 14 bases between. The CDR3 DNA is TGCGCCAGCAGCCGCCGGACTGACTTAACCGGGGAGCTGTTTTTT. Protein sequence: CASSRRTDLTGELFF.

This clone was found a few times. The chain employs TRBV18 and TRBJ2-7; 9 nucleotides line up with TRBD1. CDR1 and CDR2 from the germline V gene are KGHSH and LQKENI. With V trimmed by 6 bases and J by 5 bases, 11 bases remained unmatched. The CDR3 extends over 15 amino acids. The CDR3 protein is CASSMGQGGVNEQYV. In nucleotides, the CDR3 is TGTGCCAGCTCGATGGGACAGGGAGGTGTGAACGAGCAGTACGTC.

The rearrangement joins TRBV11-2 to TRBJ2-7, with 9 nucleotides matching TRBD1. The CDR3 covers 16 residues. Per germline, CDR1 SGHAT and CDR2 FQNNGV. Unmatched junction bases numbered 8, after V lost 4 bases and J lost 1 base. CDR3: CASSSTGGNNSYEQYF. CDR3 sequence (DNA): TGTGCCAGCAGCTCAACAGGGGGCAATAATTCCTACGAGCAGTACTTC.

The chain uses TRBV23-1 and TRBJ1-5; D is unclear. TRBV23-1 is designated an ORF whose function remains uncertain. The CDR3 is made up of 14 amino acids. Trimming cost V 6 bases and J 0 bases, with 9 bases left between them. The CDR3 DNA is TGCGCCAGCAGGACGGGAGGTAGCAATCAGCCCCAGCATTTT. This gives the protein CASRTGGSNQPQHF.

This clone is a singleton in its sample. This sequence joins TRBV7-3 and TRBJ1-5; TRBD1 matches at 10 bases. CDR1 and CDR2 from the germline V gene are SGHTA and FQGTGA. This CDR3 comprises 16 residues. V was clipped by 1 base and J by 4 bases; unmatched bases: 4. This CDR3 reads CASSLRQGALNQPQHF. In DNA form, the CDR3 reads TGTGCCAGCAGCTTAAGACAGGGGGCGTTAAATCAGCCCCAGCATTTT.

V usage is TRBV5-4 and J usage is TRBJ2-7; weak D call: TRBD1 (5 bases). The CDR3 has 14 residues. V dropped 3 bases and J dropped 4 bases, with 14 bases sitting between them. CDR1 is SGHNT and CDR2 is YYREEE in the germline V gene (reference sequence). The CDR3 loop is CASSWTIQDYEQYF. Written as DNA, the CDR3 is TGTGCCAGCAGCTGGACAATCCAGGATTACGAGCAGTACTTC.